This T cell receptor beta chain was recovered during a study of cytomegalovirus exposure and HLA in healthy donors. Findings of the study overall: Earlier analysis found most TCR beta V segments productive about 87% or about 30% of the time. An assumption of roughly uniform sequencing depth across donors underlay the presence/absence analyses.

Sampled while nominally healthy, donors likely had unrecorded immune exposures. For this clone: Its antigen is unidentified.

This CDR3 spans 16 amino acids. Trimming removed 0 bases from V and 6 bases from J; junction bases left unmatched: 5. CDR1 and CDR2 from the germline V gene are MNHEY and SVGAGI. PCR was performed using 60 Vbeta and 13 Jbeta primers. Per the original methods: Later, an analysis found roughly 80 million unique TCR beta chains, and roughly 9.9 million of these were shared. This table comes from immunoSEQ multiplex PCR, and its TCRdb copy is limited to in-frame clones, with some not included. V and J calls plus clone size are reproduced from that table; the DNA served to infer D and trimming. The table records more than 90,000 clones, almost 70% of them present only once.

The receptor comes from a man aged 25 to 45 in good health and CMV-seropositive. V and J are TRBV6-5 and TRBJ2-3; 11 bases match TRBD2. Sequencing input: PBMCs. CDR3 in amino acids: CASSYSLAGGEDTQYF. The CDR3 DNA reads TGTGCCAGCAGTTACTCGCTAGCGGGGGGCGAGGATACGCAGTATTTT.